The 20 T cell receptor beta chains below all came from one sample that was sequenced in a study of CXCR3-negative and CXCR3-positive naive CD8 T cells. UMI-labeled TRB cDNA libraries were prepared by 5' RACE. TCRdb reanalyzed the 5' RACE reads, giving one entry per CDR3 protein sequence and no DNA. Recorded for this sample: about 90,000 distinct CDR3 sequences. Sequenced input: naive CXCR3- CD8+ T cells from blood. Subset indicated: CD45RO-CCR7+CD27+CD95- naive CD8+ T cells lacking CXCR3 (TNR3-). The source is a human donor in good health. Some clones in this sample may be carry-over from other donors' samples.

V is TRBV20-1 and J is TRBJ1-1; TCRdb returns TRBD1, unconfirmable since there is no DNA. This CDR3 has 20 residues. Per the germline V gene, CDR1 is DFQATT and CDR2 is SNEGSKA (reference sequence). CDR3 sequence: CSARDTFLILGQGADTEAFF.

J is TRBJ2-3 and V is TRBV20-1. The length of the CDR3 is 11 residues. Germline V gene data show CDR1 as DFQATT and CDR2 as SNEGSKA (reference sequence). The CDR3 is CSALNGDTQYF.

The rearrangement links TRBV29-1 to TRBJ2-2; TCRdb lists TRBD1, though no DNA is available to test this call. The CDR3 spans 16 residues. The V gene's germline CDR1 is SQVTM and CDR2 ANQGSEA. CDR3 sequence: CSVEDLSGANTGELFF.

The chain recombines TRBV5-6 with TRBJ2-3; absent DNA, TCRdb's TRBD1 call cannot be checked. CDR3 length: 17 residues. Looked up from germline, CDR1 is SGHDT and CDR2 is YYEEEE. The CDR3 spells CASSLKQGPNYTDTQYF.

V usage is TRBV27 and J usage is TRBJ2-1. Germline assignment: CDR1 MNHEY and CDR2 SMNVEV (reference sequence). The CDR3 has 15 residues. The CDR3 loop reads CASCAGGSSYNEQFF.

CDR3 protein: CASSYEPTGDTGELFF. This sequence joins TRBV7-6 and TRBJ2-2; TCRdb gives TRBD1 as the D gene, but with no DNA this cannot be confirmed. Germline V gives CDR1 SGHVS, CDR2 FNYEAQ. This CDR3 has 16 residues.

This chain uses TRBV6-2 or TRBV6-3 with TRBJ1-1. CDR1 MNHEY and CDR2 SVGEGT come from the germline V gene. The CDR3 is 15 amino acids. The CDR3 region is CASSYTIEGNTEAFF.

The chain combines TRBV29-1 with TRBJ1-1. The CDR3 contains 13 residues. From germline, CDR1 is SQVTM and CDR2 ANQGSEA. CDR3 sequence: CSVDLRENTEAFF.

V gene TRBV27 combines with J gene TRBJ2-1; the D call of TRBD2 rests on TCRdb alone, since no DNA is present to check it. Germline assignment: CDR1 MNHEY and CDR2 SMNVEV (reference sequence). The CDR3 loop spans 15 amino acids. CDR3 amino acids: CASSWRRAAYNEQFF.

The V and J genes are TRBV2 and TRBJ1-1; absent DNA, TCRdb's TRBD1 call cannot be checked. The CDR3 runs 13 residues. Germline V gene lookup returns CDR1 SNHLY and CDR2 FYNNEI. The CDR3 sequence: CASSETGQVEAFF.

V is TRBV7-2 and J is TRBJ2-3; the TRBD1 assignment by TCRdb is unverifiable without DNA. CDR1 is SGHTA, CDR2 FQGNSA, per germline. The CDR3 has 15 residues. The CDR3: CASSLRWGPPDTQYF.

The V and J genes are TRBV5-5 and TRBJ1-2; TCRdb's D gene call, TRBD1, goes unchecked for lack of DNA. The CDR3 runs 16 residues. Germline values: CDR1 SGHKS, CDR2 YYEKEE (reference sequence). This CDR3 is CASSPLWVPPVYGYTF.

The CDR3 spells CASSLTTDSYNEQFF. V and J are TRBV27 and TRBJ2-1. The germline gives CDR1 MNHEY, CDR2 SMNVEV (reference sequence). The CDR3 runs to 15 residues.

The chain links TRBV20-1 to TRBJ2-5; TCRdb returns TRBD1, unconfirmable since there is no DNA. The CDR3 loop spans 14 amino acids. CDR1 is DFQATT and CDR2 is SNEGSKA in the germline V gene (reference sequence). CDR3 amino acids: CSARGREAEETQYF.

V usage is TRBV11-2 and J usage is TRBJ2-5; there is no DNA to check the TCRdb D call of TRBD1. The CDR3 length is 13 residues. The V gene's germline CDR1 is SGHAT and CDR2 FQNNGV. CDR3 residues: CASGSSPGETQYF.

The chain couples TRBV12-3 or TRBV12-4 to TRBJ2-5. This CDR3 spans 13 amino acids. The CDR3 loop reads CASSLGLEETQYF.

The chain uses TRBV19 and TRBJ1-1; the D call of TRBD1 rests on TCRdb alone, since no DNA is present to check it. Per germline, CDR1 LNHDA and CDR2 SQIVND (reference sequence). This CDR3 spans 14 amino acids. The CDR3 sequence is CASSSRLQGPEAFF.

This chain uses TRBV21-1 with TRBJ1-5; the D call of TRBD1 rests on TCRdb alone, since no DNA is present to check it. TRBV21-1 is recorded as a pseudogene. CDR3 length: 23 residues. CDR3 loop: CASSKEGVRTGSRTKYSNQPQHF.

This chain connects TRBV20-1 to TRBJ2-7; the TCRdb D gene call, TRBD2, has no DNA to confirm it. The CDR3 is made up of 15 amino acids. The germline gives CDR1 DFQATT, CDR2 SNEGSKA (reference sequence). The CDR3 protein is CSARDLRDWLYEQYF.

The CDR3 region is CSVDPFSGGYTDTQYF. The chain links TRBV29-1 to TRBJ2-3; TCRdb designates TRBD1, a call that cannot be tested without DNA. There are 16 residues in the CDR3. Germline V gene lookup returns CDR1 SQVTM and CDR2 ANQGSEA.